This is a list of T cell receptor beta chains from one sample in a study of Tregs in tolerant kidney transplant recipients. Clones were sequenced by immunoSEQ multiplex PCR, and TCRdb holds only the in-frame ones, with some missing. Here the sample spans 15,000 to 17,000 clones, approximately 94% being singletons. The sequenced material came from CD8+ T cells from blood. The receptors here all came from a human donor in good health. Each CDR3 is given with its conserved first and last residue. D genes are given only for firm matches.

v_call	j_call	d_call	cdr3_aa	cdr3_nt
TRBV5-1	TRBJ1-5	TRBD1	CASSFGTGEYQPQHF	TGCGCCAGCAGCTTCGGGACAGGGGAATATCAGCCCCAGCATTTT
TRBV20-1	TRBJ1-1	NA	CSAMRVGEAFF	TGCAGTGCTATGAGGGTCGGTGAAGCTTTCTTT
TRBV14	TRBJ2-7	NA	CASSQVGQPLWQQYF	TGTGCCAGCAGCCAAGTTGGACAACCGCTTTGGCAGCAGTACTTC
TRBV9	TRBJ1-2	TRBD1	CASSRFKYRGRMDGYTF	TGTGCCAGCAGCAGATTCAAATACAGGGGGCGGATGGATGGCTACACCTTC
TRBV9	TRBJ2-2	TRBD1	CASSVAWDRGRVELFF	TGTGCCAGCAGCGTAGCGTGGGACAGGGGGCGCGTGGAGCTGTTTTTT
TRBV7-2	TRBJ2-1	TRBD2	CASSLGGGAVRYNEQFF	TGTGCCAGCAGCTTAGGCGGGGGGGCGGTGAGATACAATGAGCAGTTCTTC
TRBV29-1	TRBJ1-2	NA	CSVDSGNGYGYTF	TGCAGCGTTGACTCGGGAAATGGGTATGGCTACACCTTC
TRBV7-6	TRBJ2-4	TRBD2	CASSSGGSTKNIQYF	TGTGCCAGCAGCTCGGGGGGTTCTACCAAAAACATTCAGTACTTC
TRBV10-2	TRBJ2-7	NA	CATSTFYEQYF	TGCGCCACGTCGACTTTCTACGAGCAGTACTTC
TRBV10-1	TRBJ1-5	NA	CASTKIGGGKSNQPQHF	TGCGCCAGCACCAAAATCGGGGGGGGTAAGAGCAATCAGCCCCAGCATTTT
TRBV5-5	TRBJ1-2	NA	CASSLERVDYGYTF	TGTGCCAGCAGCTTGGAGCGAGTTGACTATGGCTACACCTTC
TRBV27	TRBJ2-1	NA	CASSWAPNNEQFF	TGTGCCAGCAGTTGGGCGCCTAACAATGAGCAGTTCTTC
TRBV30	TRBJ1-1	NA	CAWSEAFF	TGTGCCTGGAGTGAAGCTTTCTTT